Listed below are T cell receptor beta chains from one sample, sequenced in a study of identical twins. MiXCR was run by TCRdb on the 5' RACE reads, yielding one entry per CDR3 protein. The data contain hundreds of thousands of distinct CDR3 sequences, 5.5% to 6.5% of them seen just once; the ten biggest clones take up approximately 2%. The source material was naive T cells sorted from blood. All receptors derive from a man aged 18 to 30 in good health. The CDR3 runs from the conserved cysteine through the conserved F or W. A D gene is named only where the DNA matches it firmly. Some rows mark clone size as missing; the rest say once, few, many or name a class of expanded clone.

few	.	TRBV7-9	TRBJ2-3	CASSPRKSPRGDTQYF	TGTGCCAGCAGCCCACGGAAGTCTCCAAGAGGCGATACGCAGTATTTT
many	.	TRBV9	TRBJ1-3	CASSVSDSGNTIYF	TGTGCCAGCAGCGTCTCTGACTCTGGAAACACCATATATTTT
.	.	TRBV7-3	TRBJ1-6	CASSERTWTVENSPLHF	TGTGCCAGCAGCGAACGAACGTGGACGGTCGAGAATTCACCCCTCCACTTT
few	TRBD2	TRBV24-1	TRBJ2-1	CATGAEDVAGAYNEQFF	TGTGCCACCGGTGCAGAGGATGTAGCGGGGGCCTACAATGAGCAGTTCTTC
few	.	TRBV5-1	TRBJ1-2	CASSLDRASYGYTF	TGCGCCAGCAGCTTGGACAGGGCCTCTTATGGCTACACCTTC
many	TRBD1	TRBV15	TRBJ1-5	CATSSRQGADQPQHF	TGTGCCACCAGCTCACGACAGGGGGCTGATCAGCCCCAGCATTTT
.	.	TRBV5-1	TRBJ2-6	CASSKQGASGANVLTF	TGCGCCAGCAGTAAACAGGGCGCCTCTGGGGCCAACGTCCTGACTTTC
.	TRBD2	TRBV3-1	TRBJ2-3	CASSPSASGSTDTQYF	TGTGCCAGCAGCCCCTCTGCTAGCGGAAGCACAGATACGCAGTATTTT
many	TRBD2	TRBV7-2	TRBJ2-1	CASSYAGTRGLAFF	TGTGCCAGCAGTTATGCCGGGACTAGAGGTTTGGCGTTCTTC
few	.	TRBV29-1	TRBJ2-3	CSVEVPGESFTDTQYF	TGCAGCGTTGAAGTCCCGGGGGAAAGTTTCACAGATACGCAGTATTTT
many	TRBD2	TRBV6-1	TRBJ2-7	CASSGPGLEIYEQYF	TGTGCCAGCAGTGGACCGGGACTAGAGATCTACGAGCAGTACTTC
.	.	TRBV7-2	TRBJ2-1	CASSLGSRDSRFF	TGTGCCAGCAGCTTAGGGAGCCGGGACTCGCGGTTCTTC
many	.	TRBV12-3/TRBV12-4	TRBJ2-7	CASSHPHDYEQYF	TGTGCCAGCAGCCACCCACACGACTACGAGCAGTACTTC
many	.	TRBV5-1	TRBJ1-2	CASSKDSGYTF	TGCGCCAGCAGCAAGGACAGTGGCTACACCTTC
many	.	TRBV10-3	TRBJ2-1	CAISGDRSTNEQFF	TGTGCCATCAGTGGTGATCGGAGCACCAATGAGCAGTTCTTC
many	TRBD1	TRBV7-2	TRBJ1-5	CASSLVQGDQPQHF	TGTGCCAGCAGCTTAGTGCAGGGGGATCAGCCCCAGCATTTT
many	TRBD2	TRBV29-1	TRBJ2-1	CSAGEGIWTSGAAYNEQFF	TGCAGCGCCGGGGAAGGGATTTGGACTAGCGGAGCTGCTTACAATGAGCAGTTCTTC
few	TRBD1	TRBV29-1	TRBJ2-3	CSAGTGSVTDTQYF	TGCAGCGCCGGGACAGGGTCGGTTACAGATACGCAGTATTTT
.	TRBD2	TRBV19	TRBJ2-1	CASSTYAGATYNEQFF	TGTGCCAGTAGTACCTACGCGGGAGCTACCTACAATGAGCAGTTCTTC
few	.	TRBV4-2	TRBJ2-6	CASSQGRSGANVLTF	TGTGCCAGCAGCCAGGGGAGGTCTGGGGCCAACGTCCTGACTTTC
many	TRBD2	TRBV20-1	TRBJ2-1	CSGRAGSYNEQFF	TGCAGTGGCCGAGCGGGGTCCTACAATGAGCAGTTCTTC
many	TRBD2	TRBV24-1	TRBJ2-1	CATQNSGTSSYNEQFF	TGTGCCACCCAAAACTCCGGGACTAGCTCCTACAATGAGCAGTTCTTC
.	.	TRBV12-3/TRBV12-4	TRBJ2-2	CASPGPGELFF	TGTGCCAGCCCCGGCCCCGGGGAGCTGTTTTTT
.	TRBD1	TRBV20-1	TRBJ1-5	CSAGRQGWSNQPQHF	TGCAGTGCTGGGAGACAGGGTTGGAGCAATCAGCCCCAGCATTTT
.	TRBD1	TRBV7-9	TRBJ1-4	CASSLRTGLEKLFF	TGTGCCAGCAGCTTGAGGACAGGGCTTGAAAAACTGTTTTTT
many	.	TRBV11-2	TRBJ2-3	CASSSLRGSRNTQYF	TGTGCCAGCAGCTCGCTACGGGGTTCCCGAAATACGCAGTATTTT
many	TRBD2	TRBV5-1	TRBJ2-1	CASSLVAGVGNEQFF	TGCGCCAGCAGCTTGGTTGCGGGAGTAGGCAATGAGCAGTTCTTC
many	TRBD1	TRBV5-6	TRBJ2-2	CASSLVGTELTGELFF	TGTGCCAGCAGCTTGGTCGGGACAGAGCTCACCGGGGAGCTGTTTTTT
few	.	TRBV9	TRBJ2-1	CASSAPPLNEQFF	TGTGCCAGCAGCGCCCCCCCCCTGAATGAGCAGTTCTTC
many	TRBD1	TRBV12-3/TRBV12-4	TRBJ1-4	CASSPEQGAVEKLFF	TGTGCCAGCAGTCCCGAACAGGGGGCGGTTGAAAAACTGTTTTTT
many	TRBD1	TRBV10-3	TRBJ1-2	CAIARDRVDYGYTF	TGTGCCATCGCACGGGACAGGGTGGACTATGGCTACACCTTC
many	TRBD1	TRBV5-8	TRBJ2-6	CASSFQGAGANVLTF	TGTGCCAGCAGCTTTCAGGGGGCTGGGGCCAACGTCCTGACTTTC
few	.	TRBV6-1	TRBJ2-3	CASSQGPVTDTQYF	TGTGCCAGCAGTCAGGGACCAGTCACAGATACGCAGTATTTT
few	TRBD1	TRBV4-2	TRBJ2-6	CASSPGGNSGANVLTF	TGTGCCAGCAGCCCAGGGGGCAACTCTGGGGCCAACGTCCTGACTTTC
few	.	TRBV5-1	TRBJ2-7	CASSMASTRTVFYEQYF	TGCGCCAGCAGTATGGCCAGCACCCGGACCGTCTTTTACGAGCAGTACTTC
few	TRBD1	TRBV20-1	TRBJ2-5	CRAWDREETQYF	TGCAGGGCTTGGGACAGGGAAGAGACCCAGTACTTC
many	TRBD2	TRBV20-1	TRBJ2-7	CSARVLAGAGYEQYF	TGCAGTGCTAGAGTTCTAGCGGGAGCTGGCTACGAGCAGTACTTC
many	.	TRBV28	TRBJ2-2	CASIGETRELFF	TGTGCCAGCATAGGGGAAACGCGGGAGCTGTTTTTT
many	.	TRBV27	TRBJ2-7	CASSFYTSFGGLKEQYF	TGTGCCAGCAGTTTTTATACCTCATTCGGGGGGCTTAAGGAGCAGTACTTC
many	.	TRBV5-1	TRBJ2-1	CASSLAAGSHNEQFF	TGCGCCAGCAGCTTGGCGGCAGGGTCCCACAATGAGCAGTTCTTC
few	.	TRBV28	TRBJ1-1	CASSQGTPSSWVDTEAFF	TGTGCCAGCAGCCAGGGAACACCTTCCTCGTGGGTGGACACTGAAGCTTTCTTT
many	.	TRBV20-1	TRBJ2-7	CSGGRDPEGEQYF	TGCAGTGGGGGCCGGGACCCCGAAGGCGAGCAGTACTTC
.	TRBD1	TRBV7-9	TRBJ2-5	CASSLGPRRTGQETQYF	TGTGCCAGCAGCTTAGGACCGCGGAGGACAGGCCAAGAGACCCAGTACTTC
.	.	TRBV11-2	TRBJ2-1	CASSLGARNGEQFF	TGTGCCAGCAGCTTAGGGGCCAGAAATGGGGAGCAGTTCTTC
few	TRBD2	TRBV12-3/TRBV12-4	TRBJ2-1	CASSLRVAGGPHEQFF	TGTGCCAGCAGTTTAAGGGTAGCGGGAGGGCCCCATGAGCAGTTCTTC
.	.	TRBV14	TRBJ2-1	CASSQAGPTFF	TGTGCCAGCAGCCAAGCGGGTCCGACGTTCTTC
many	TRBD2	TRBV29-1	TRBJ2-1	CSVGLAGEGGEQFF	TGCAGCGTTGGACTAGCGGGAGAAGGTGGTGAGCAGTTCTTC
few	TRBD1	TRBV6-2/TRBV6-3	TRBJ2-7	CASSTGTGGLDEQYF	TGTGCCAGCAGTACCGGGACAGGGGGCCTCGACGAGCAGTACTTC
few	.	TRBV25-1	TRBJ2-7	CASSESVVEQYF	TGTGCCAGCAGTGAATCCGTAGTAGAGCAGTACTTC
many	.	TRBV6-1	TRBJ1-2	CASSGYGYTF	TGTGCCAGCAGTGGATATGGCTACACCTTC
many	.	TRBV27	TRBJ1-6	CASRYGGNSPLHF	TGTGCCAGCAGATATGGGGGTAATTCACCCCTCCACTTT
.	.	TRBV7-9	TRBJ2-7	CASSPTQTERFYEQYF	TGTGCCAGCAGCCCGACACAGACAGAACGGTTCTACGAGCAGTACTTC
many	.	TRBV12-3/TRBV12-4	TRBJ2-7	CASSLRGINYEQYF	TGTGCCAGCAGTTTGAGGGGGATCAACTACGAGCAGTACTTC
many	.	TRBV11-2	TRBJ2-1	CASSSNRDNEQFF	TGTGCCAGCAGCTCAAACAGGGACAATGAGCAGTTCTTC
many	.	TRBV29-1	TRBJ2-3	CSAQYTDTQYF	TGCAGCGCGCAGTACACAGATACGCAGTATTTT